These 23 T cell receptor beta chains were sequenced from one sample in a study of human T cells and chemical hapten exposure. In TCRdb, the RACE reads were re-called with MiXCR into one record per CDR3 protein. Of 150,000 to 200,000 distinct CDR3 sequences listed, about 31% are singletons. As to time point: pre-sensitization, week 0. Treatment of the sample: therapeutic diphenylcyclopropenone sensitization with weekly scalp DPC. This material consisted of whole blood, taken in connection with sensitization to the hapten diphenylcyclopropenone (DPC). The receptors were sampled from a woman aged 25 to 39 with alopecia areata. Some clones in this sample may be carry-over from other donors' samples.

The rearrangement links TRBV20-1 to TRBJ1-2; tentative D call: TRBD1 (5 bases). CDR1 and CDR2 (germline): DFQATT, SNEGSKA (reference sequence). The CDR3 has 14 amino acids. The V end was cut by 5 bases, the J end by 0 bases, with 13 bases between. DNA for the CDR3: TGCAGTGCTCTGGGGGATCCAGCTAACTATGGCTACACCTTC. Protein sequence: CSALGDPANYGYTF.

The chain combines TRBV25-1 with TRBJ2-3, with TRBD2 matching over 7 bases. V shed 7 bases and J 5 bases; nucleotides not matched to a gene: 12. Germline CDR1 MGHDK, CDR2 SYGVNS. The length of the CDR3 is 15 residues. In DNA form, the CDR3 reads TGTGCCAGCACCTATAGCGGGCCAAGGGGAGATACGCAGTATTTT. Its translation is CASTYSGPRGDTQYF.

The rearrangement uses TRBV24-1 and TRBJ2-3; maybe TRBD1 (7 bases). CDR1 is KGHDR and CDR2 is SFDVKD in the germline V gene. Trimming cost V 3 bases and J 6 bases, with 15 bases left between them. CDR3 length equals 15 residues. The CDR3: CATSDTRTGGDTQYF. The CDR3 coding sequence is TGTGCCACCAGTGATACCCGGACAGGAGGGGATACGCAGTATTTT.

This sequence joins TRBV6-5 and TRBJ1-2, with 8 positions matching TRBD1. J lost 8 bases, V lost 6 bases, and 11 bases had no gene match. This CDR3 region has 14 residues. CDR1 is MNHEY and CDR2 is SVGAGI in the germline V gene. CDR3 nucleotide sequence: TGTGCCAGCAGCACTGGACAGGGAACGGGGGGCTACACCTTC. This codes for CASSTGQGTGGYTF.

This clonotype was counted only a few times. CDR3 amino acids: CASSQEPFEAFF. In DNA form, the CDR3 reads TGCGCCAGCAGCCAAGAGCCTTTTGAAGCTTTCTTT. The chain uses TRBV4-1 and TRBJ1-1; D remains unclear. V lost 0 bases and J 7 bases, leaving 6 bases between the germline ends. The CDR3 sequence is 12 residues long. Germline loops: CDR1 MGHRA, CDR2 YSYEKL.

This clonotype has more than one count but fewer than ten. The chain combines TRBV9 with TRBJ2-5; 10 bases are shared with TRBD2. The germline V gene encodes CDR1 SGDLS and CDR2 YYNGEE. Losses at the gene ends were 4 bases for V and 5 bases for J; bases not matched to a gene: 8. There are 15 residues in the CDR3. The CDR3 spells CASSNSGRLGETQYF. CDR3 nucleotides: TGTGCCAGCAGCAATAGCGGGAGGCTGGGTGAGACCCAGTACTTC.

The chain carries TRBV29-1 and TRBJ2-3, with 7 bases aligning to TRBD2. This CDR3 contains 13 residues. The germline gives CDR1 SQVTM, CDR2 ANQGSEA. V shed 7 bases and J 4 bases; nucleotides not matched to a gene: 8. Here the CDR3 reads CSAVIAGPDTQYF. The CDR3 nucleotides are TGCAGCGCAGTGATAGCGGGCCCAGATACGCAGTATTTT.

This clonotype has more than one count but fewer than ten. V usage is TRBV28 and J usage is TRBJ2-2, with D perhaps matching TRBD1 or TRBD2 (6 bases each). V was clipped by 5 bases and J by 7 bases, with 20 bases between them. The CDR3 totals 16 residues. CDR1 and CDR2 from the germline V gene are MDHEN and SYDVKM. Written as DNA, the CDR3 is TGTGCCAGCAGTCCCCCCGGGGGCGGGATAGGCGGGGAGCTGTTTTTT. Its protein is CASSPPGGGIGGELFF. The whole variable domain, remainder taken from reference TRBV28 and TRBJ2-2, is DVKVTQSSRYLVKRTGEKVFLECVQDMDHENMFWYRQDPGLGLRLIYFSYDVKMKEKGDIPEGYSVSREKKERFSLILESASTNQTSMYLCASSPPGGGIGGELFFGEGSRLTVL.

This chain connects TRBV11-2 to TRBJ2-3; TRBD1 aligns across 7 bases. The V segment lost 1 base and the J segment 8 bases; nucleotides outside the gene matches: 12. In germline, CDR1 is SGHAT, CDR2 FQNNGV. The CDR3 consists of 16 residues. The CDR3 DNA follows: TGTGCCAGCAGCTTAGGCGGCAGGGGGATTTCGACTACGCAGTATTTT. Translating gives CASSLGGRGISTTQYF.

This clonotype was found a few times. This chain uses TRBV28 with TRBJ1-5; D uncertain. V dropped 5 bases and J dropped 9 bases, with 17 bases sitting between them. The CDR3 extends over 14 amino acids. Per the germline V gene, CDR1 is MDHEN and CDR2 is SYDVKM. This chain's CDR3 is CASSPAFGRGPQHF. CDR3 coding DNA: TGTGCCAGCAGTCCCGCTTTTGGGAGAGGGCCCCAGCATTTT. Full variable domain (missing parts from reference TRBV28 and TRBJ1-5): DVKVTQSSRYLVKRTGEKVFLECVQDMDHENMFWYRQDPGLGLRLIYFSYDVKMKEKGDIPEGYSVSREKKERFSLILESASTNQTSMYLCASSPAFGRGPQHFGDGTRLSIL.

This clonotype was picked up a small number of times. The chain recombines TRBV12-3 or TRBV12-4 with TRBJ1-1, with TRBD1 matching 11 bases. The CDR3 consists of 14 residues. Trimming took 5 bases from V and 4 from J; bases not matched to a gene: 3. The CDR3 spells CASSAGTGGTEAFF. Here the CDR3 DNA reads TGTGCCAGCAGTGCGGGGACAGGGGGCACTGAAGCTTTCTTT.

The chain uses TRBV9 and TRBJ2-7, with D maybe TRBD2 (6 bases). Trimming shortened V by 4 bases and J by 6 bases, and 20 bases separated the two germline ends. This CDR3 has 15 amino acids. CDR1 and CDR2 from the germline V gene are SGDLS and YYNGEE. The CDR3 coding sequence is TGTGCCAGCAGCACCGGGACTGGAGGACCATCCGAGCAGTACTTC. Protein product: CASSTGTGGPSEQYF.

The J gene is TRBJ1-1, the V gene TRBV29-1; 10 bases agree with TRBD1. V was clipped by 5 bases and J by 6 bases; unmatched bases: 12. Germline CDR1 reads SQVTM; CDR2 reads ANQGSEA. The CDR3 has 15 amino acids. The CDR3 reads CSVLKAGQGSPEAFF. For the CDR3, the DNA is TGCAGCGTTCTGAAGGCGGGACAGGGGTCCCCTGAAGCTTTCTTT.

The rearrangement joins TRBV5-1 to TRBJ2-7; D gene unclear. The germline gives CDR1 SGHRS, CDR2 YFSETQ. CDR3 length: 13 amino acids. Between the trimmed V and J ends, which lost 4 bases and 1 base, there was a span of 9 bases. The DNA of the CDR3 is TGCGCCAGCAGCAGGGAAGGGTCCTACGAGCAGTACTTC. Translated: CASSREGSYEQYF. The variable domain in full, completed from reference TRBV5-1 and TRBJ2-7, reads KAGVTQTPRYLIKTRGQQVTLSCSPISGHRSVSWYQQTPGQGLQFLFEYFSETQRNKGNFPGRFSGRQFSNSRSEMNVSTLELGDSALYLCASSREGSYEQYFGPGTRLTVT.

V gene TRBV4-2 combines with J gene TRBJ1-2; a possible D gene is TRBD1 (6 bases). The CDR3 contains 14 residues. Per the germline V gene, CDR1 is LGHNA and CDR2 is YNFKEQ. The ends were cut back, 4 bases at V and 4 bases at J, with 13 bases in the middle. As DNA, the CDR3 is TGTGCCAGCAGCCCTGATGGGGGCGGCTATGGCTACACCTTC. Protein: CASSPDGGGYGYTF.

The chain employs TRBV7-9 and TRBJ1-1; D is ambiguous. Deletions cut 5 bases from V and 6 bases from J, with 16 bases between. The CDR3 has 14 amino acids. Germline CDR1 and CDR2: SEHNR and FQNEAQ (reference sequence). CDR3 sequence reads: CASSQTPEGSEAFF. The CDR3 DNA is TGTGCCAGCAGCCAAACACCAGAAGGGTCTGAAGCTTTCTTT.

The sample holds a few counts of this clonotype. The chain has TRBV4-3 and TRBJ2-1; no definite D call. Per the germline V gene, CDR1 is LGHNA and CDR2 is YSLEER. V shed 1 base and J shed 6 bases, with 7 bases lying between them. The CDR3 is made up of 13 amino acids. CDR3 coding DNA: TGCGCCAGCAGCCAAGGACTCTCCAATGAGCAGTTCTTC. Its protein product is CASSQGLSNEQFF.

The gene calls are TRBV20-1 and TRBJ1-1; TRBD1 agrees at 11 bases. Trimming removed 2 bases from V and 0 bases from J; junction bases left unmatched: 2. The CDR3 contains 15 residues. CDR1 and CDR2 from the germline V gene are DFQATT and SNEGSKA (reference sequence). CDR3 region: CSARRDRGVNTEAFF. The CDR3 bases are TGCAGTGCTAGACGGGACAGGGGGGTGAACACTGAAGCTTTCTTT.

The rearrangement uses TRBV6-5 and TRBJ1-2; no clear D. This CDR3 comprises 16 residues. Trimming removed 0 bases from V and 2 bases from J, with 13 bases in between. Germline assignment: CDR1 MNHEY and CDR2 SVGAGI. The DNA for the CDR3 is TGTGCCAGCAGTTACTCGATCTCTCCGGGAAACTATGGCTACACCTTC. Residues: CASSYSISPGNYGYTF.

A few counts support this clonotype. CDR3 DNA sequence: TGCAGCGTTGAAGGACTAGCGGGAGGTTGGACCCAGTACTTC. Amino acids: CSVEGLAGGWTQYF. The J gene is TRBJ2-5, the V gene TRBV29-1; 13 nucleotides agree with TRBD2. This CDR3 comprises 14 residues. CDR1 SQVTM and CDR2 ANQGSEA come from the germline V gene. Unmatched junction bases numbered 3, after V lost 1 base and J lost 7 bases.

This clonotype was recorded a few times. The CDR3 DNA reads as TGTGCCAGCTCACCACCCGAGGACAGGGGTTCCCTTATGAACACTGAAGCTTTCTTT. Encoded protein: CASSPPEDRGSLMNTEAFF. This rearrangement joins TRBV18 to TRBJ1-1; 9 nucleotides align to TRBD1. Germline-derived CDR1 and CDR2 are KGHSH and LQKENI. Losses at the gene ends were 0 bases for V and 0 bases for J; bases not matched to a gene: 11. The CDR3 has 19 residues.

The chain is built from TRBV7-2 and TRBJ1-5, with D perhaps matching TRBD1 (6 bases). V was clipped by 5 bases and J by 7 bases, with 18 bases between them. Germline V gene sequence: CDR1 SGHTA, CDR2 FQGNSA. The CDR3 length is 15 residues. CDR3 nucleotides: TGTGCCAGCAGCGTCACCGGGGGCCCGGGGCAGCCCCAGCATTTT. This sequence encodes CASSVTGGPGQPQHF.

This chain joins TRBV5-4 and TRBJ2-3, with D maybe TRBD1 (6 bases). Germline CDR1 reads SGHNT; CDR2 reads YYREEE (reference sequence). The CDR3 sequence is 13 residues long. Trimming removed 4 bases from V and 4 bases from J, with 10 bases in between. The CDR3 DNA reads TGTGCCAGCAGCGTACAGGGTCCAGATACGCAGTATTTT. Translating it yields CASSVQGPDTQYF.